These T cell receptor beta chains were read from a single sample in a study of shared clonotypes between healthy human individuals. Measured with immunoSEQ multiplex PCR; TCRdb has only the in-frame clones, and not every one. The sample has around 600,000 clones, more than 95% seen once; the top ten hold roughly 0.05%. Sample: naive CD4+ T cells sorted from blood. Receptors were obtained from a woman younger than 45 in good health. CDR3s include the opening cysteine and the closing phenylalanine or tryptophan. The D gene is left open where the match is weak. Clone size is shown for a subset of rows, as once, few, many or a class of expanded clone.

d_gene	v_gene	abundance	j_gene	CDR3nt	CDR3aa
NA	TRBV5-4	NA	TRBJ2-7	TGTGCCAGTTCTAAGATGGGGCTAGAAGTTTACGAGCAGTACTTC	CASSKMGLEVYEQYF
TRBD1	TRBV29-1	NA	TRBJ2-7	TGCAGCGTCACGAGACAGGGGGCTCCCGACGAGCAGTACTTC	CSVTRQGAPDEQYF
TRBD1	TRBV30	NA	TRBJ1-1	TGTGCCTGGAGTGTATTCGGACAGGGTTTGACTGAAGCTTTCTTT	CAWSVFGQGLTEAFF
TRBD1	TRBV5-1	NA	TRBJ1-5	TGCGCCAGCAGCACGGGACAGGGTAGCAATCAGCCCCAGCATTTT	CASSTGQGSNQPQHF
NA	TRBV5-1	NA	TRBJ2-3	TGCGCCAGCAGCTTGGGCGGGTCTAGCACAGATACGCAGTATTTT	CASSLGGSSTDTQYF
TRBD1	TRBV5-6	NA	TRBJ2-7	TGTGCCAGCAGCTTCTCTCGGGTCAAGGGACAGGGGTTTTACGAGCAGTACTTC	CASSFSRVKGQGFYEQYF
NA	TRBV6-1	NA	TRBJ1-2	TGTGCCAGCAGTGAATCCGGCTATGGCTACACCTTC	CASSESGYGYTF
TRBD2	TRBV11-3	NA	TRBJ2-1	TGTGCCAGCAGCAAACAGACGACTAGCGGGAAGTACAATGAGCAGTTCTTC	CASSKQTTSGKYNEQFF
NA	TRBV7-2	NA	TRBJ2-5	TGTGCCAGCAGCTTAGCCCAGGGGGGTGGGGAGACCCAGTACTTC	CASSLAQGGGETQYF
NA	TRBV7-6	NA	TRBJ2-5	TGTGCCAGCAGCTTATATGAGACCCAGTACTTC	CASSLYETQYF
NA	TRBV11-2	NA	TRBJ2-1	TGTGCCAGCAGCTTTAGCGGTACCTACAATGAGCAGTTCTTC	CASSFSGTYNEQFF
TRBD2	TRBV29-1	NA	TRBJ2-1	TGCAGCGTTGAAAGTAGCGGGAGGGCCTGGTCCTACAATGAGCAGTTCTTC	CSVESSGRAWSYNEQFF
TRBD1	TRBV19	few	TRBJ1-5	TGTGCCAGTAGTATAATGGGACAGGGCTGGGAGCCCCAGCATTTT	CASSIMGQGWEPQHF
NA	TRBV10-3	NA	TRBJ2-2	TGTGCCATTCCAAGAGGGTCGGAAGTGCTGAACACCGGGGAGCTGTTTTTT	CAIPRGSEVLNTGELFF
NA	TRBV2	NA	TRBJ2-5	TGTGCCAGCAGTGAGCAGGGACCCAACGGCGAGACCCAGTACTTC	CASSEQGPNGETQYF
NA	TRBV7-2	NA	TRBJ1-2	TGTGCCAGCAGCCCCCGTATGGACTATGGCTACACCTTC	CASSPRMDYGYTF
TRBD2	TRBV28	NA	TRBJ2-3	TGTGCCAGCAGTTCTCCGCGCCGAATGGGACTAGCGGGAGCAACAGATACGCAGTATTTT	CASSSPRRMGLAGATDTQYF
NA	TRBV19	NA	TRBJ2-1	TGTGCCAGTAGTATATCTGGGACATTAAATAATGAGCAGTTCTTC	CASSISGTLNNEQFF
NA	TRBV28	NA	TRBJ2-7	TGTGCCAGCAGCCTGGATCTAAGATACGAGCAGTACTTC	CASSLDLRYEQYF
NA	TRBV5-6	once	TRBJ2-7	TGTGCCAGCAGGTTTAGCTACGAGCAGTACTTC	CASRFSYEQYF
NA	TRBV9	NA	TRBJ2-3	TGTGCCAGCAGCGTAGAGATGGGCGGAGATACGCAGTATTTT	CASSVEMGGDTQYF
NA	TRBV27	NA	TRBJ2-7	TGTGCCAGCAGCTCCCTCGGGGGCACCTACGAGCAGTACTTC	CASSSLGGTYEQYF
NA	TRBV10-3	NA	TRBJ1-2	TGTGCCATCAGTGTTTACACCTATGGCTACACCTTC	CAISVYTYGYTF
TRBD1	TRBV6-6	NA	TRBJ2-5	TGTGCCAGCAGTTACTCGGGACAGAGGCGAACCCAGTACTTC	CASSYSGQRRTQYF
NA	TRBV12-1	NA	TRBJ2-3	TGTGCCAGCAGCCAAAAACAGTATACGCAGTATTTT	CASSQKQYTQYF
NA	TRBV28	few	TRBJ1-1	TGTGCCAGCAGTTTCGGGGCCTCGTTCGCTTTCTTT	CASSFGASFAFF
TRBD1	TRBV18	once	TRBJ2-7	TGTGCCAGCTCACCAGCCGGGACAGGGGCCTACGAGCAGTACTTC	CASSPAGTGAYEQYF
NA	TRBV2	NA	TRBJ2-3	TGTGCCAGCAGTGAATTGGCGGGAAAAGGGACAGATACGCAGTATTTT	CASSELAGKGTDTQYF
NA	TRBV7-7	NA	TRBJ2-1	TGTGCCAGCAGCTTTCAGGGGAAGTTACACAATGAGCAGTTCTTC	CASSFQGKLHNEQFF
TRBD2	TRBV2	NA	TRBJ2-3	TGTGCCAGCAGTGAGCCAGCGGGGATGAGCACAGATACGCAGTATTTT	CASSEPAGMSTDTQYF
TRBD2	TRBV5-1	NA	TRBJ2-5	TGCGCCAGCAGCCAGACTAGCGGCCAAGAGACCCAGTACTTC	CASSQTSGQETQYF
NA	TRBV19	NA	TRBJ2-7	TGTGCCAGTAGTACGACAGCTGATCTCTCCTACGAGCAGTACTTC	CASSTTADLSYEQYF
NA	TRBV28	NA	TRBJ1-3	TGTGCCAGCAGTACGACAGACTCTGGAAACACCATATATTTT	CASSTTDSGNTIYF
TRBD1	TRBV6-1	NA	TRBJ2-7	TGTGCCAGCAGTGAGGCCGGGACAGGGAATAACGAGCAGTACTTC	CASSEAGTGNNEQYF
NA	TRBV4-1	once	TRBJ1-5	TGCGCCAGCAGCCAAGATCCCCCAGTCCATAGCAATCAGCCCCAGCATTTT	CASSQDPPVHSNQPQHF
NA	TRBV14	NA	TRBJ2-1	TGTGCCAGCAGACCAGGCACTAGCCTCGATGAGCAGTTCTTC	CASRPGTSLDEQFF
TRBD2	TRBV28	NA	TRBJ2-3	TGTGCCAGCAGGATTAGCGGGAGAGAGGGAGATACGCAGTATTTT	CASRISGREGDTQYF
NA	TRBV11-2	NA	TRBJ2-7	TGTGCCAGCAGCACATGGTACGACGAGCAGTACTTC	CASSTWYDEQYF
NA	TRBV2	NA	TRBJ2-1	TGTGCCAGCAGTCGAAGGGGCGGAGGTACCTACAATGAGCAGTTCTTC	CASSRRGGGTYNEQFF
TRBD2	TRBV6-5	NA	TRBJ2-3	TGTGCCAGCAGTTACGAAGCGGGAGATCGGGATACGCAGTATTTT	CASSYEAGDRDTQYF
NA	TRBV2	NA	TRBJ2-4	TGTGCCAGCAGCGGACAGCTAGCCAAAAACATTCAGTACTTC	CASSGQLAKNIQYF
TRBD1	TRBV11-2	NA	TRBJ2-7	TGTGCCAGCAGCTCATGGACAGGGAAGGACGAGCAGTACTTC	CASSSWTGKDEQYF
TRBD1	TRBV19	NA	TRBJ1-5	TGTGCCAGTAGTCTACCAGAGGGGGCGTTGGGCCAGCCCCCTTCCTATCAGCCCCAGCATTTT	CASSLPEGALGQPPSYQPQHF
NA	TRBV4-1	NA	TRBJ2-7	TGCGCCAGCAGCCAAGTTTCAAGTCGAGGTCGCGCGGTGAACTACGAGCAGTACTTC	CASSQVSSRGRAVNYEQYF
NA	TRBV28	NA	TRBJ2-2	TGTGCCAGTCAGACTCAACAGAGAACCGGGGAGCTGTTTTTT	CASQTQQRTGELFF
TRBD1	TRBV19	NA	TRBJ1-5	TGTGCCAGTAGCGGGAGGGACAGGGCGCGCAATCAGCCCCAGCATTTT	CASSGRDRARNQPQHF
TRBD2	TRBV19	NA	TRBJ2-4	TGTGCCACCAATGAGCGGGAGGGGGGCAAAAACATTCAGTACTTC	CATNEREGGKNIQYF
TRBD2	TRBV5-1	NA	TRBJ2-1	TGCGCCAGCAGCCCAGTGGCGGGAGGAAACAATGAGCAGTTCTTC	CASSPVAGGNNEQFF
TRBD2	TRBV14	NA	TRBJ2-1	TGTGCCAGCAGCCAAGAGGGGAGGGCAGCCGCCTACAATGAGCAGTTCTTC	CASSQEGRAAAYNEQFF
NA	TRBV6-6	NA	TRBJ1-1	TGTGCCAGCAGTTGGGAGGGAAACACTGAAGCTTTCTTT	CASSWEGNTEAFF
TRBD1	TRBV11-3	NA	TRBJ2-5	TGTGCCAGCAGCTTAGTGTCTGTGGGACAGGGGGCTGAAAGAGAAGAGACCCAGTACTTC	CASSLVSVGQGAEREETQYF
TRBD2	TRBV5-1	NA	TRBJ2-3	TGCGCCAGCAGCCAATTAGCGGGACGCACAGATACGCAGTATTTT	CASSQLAGRTDTQYF
NA	TRBV30	NA	TRBJ2-5	TGTGCCTGGACATTGGGGGTGGGAGAGACCCAGTACTTC	CAWTLGVGETQYF
NA	TRBV6-5	once	TRBJ2-3	TGTGCCAGCAGTTACCACCGACCGGAGCTGGCAGATACGCAGTATTTT	CASSYHRPELADTQYF
NA	TRBV28	NA	TRBJ2-5	TGTGCCAGCACCAGGGACATACCAACGGAGACCCAGTACTTC	CASTRDIPTETQYF
TRBD2	TRBV28	NA	TRBJ2-6	TGTGCCAGCACCTCTGGTCCTAGCGGGAGTAGGACTGGGGCCAACGTCCTGACTTTC	CASTSGPSGSRTGANVLTF
NA	TRBV18	NA	TRBJ1-3	TGTGCCAGCTCCCCTTTAGGGGGTAAACCAGGAAACACCATATATTTT	CASSPLGGKPGNTIYF
TRBD1	TRBV14	NA	TRBJ1-6	TGTGCCAGCAGCCAAGCCAGGGGGACATCACCCCTCCACTTT	CASSQARGTSPLHF
TRBD2	TRBV5-1	NA	TRBJ2-7	TGCGCCAGCAGAAATCCTAAGCGGGGGCATCGGCTCGAGCAGTACTTC	CASRNPKRGHRLEQYF